This T cell receptor (beta chain) derives from a study of prognosis after radiotherapy for stage I lung cancer. A note on this clonotype: Its antigen is not known.

General study findings and limits: Unique TCR clone counts were lower following stereotactic body radiation therapy (median roughly 9,300 versus 7,200).

Genomic DNA yielded TCR beta CDR3, amplified by two-round multiplex PCR. First-round PCR used primers specific to each TRBV and TRBJ gene. TCRdb reanalysed the multiplex PCR reads using MiXCR and keeps one entry per CDR3 protein. There are under 35,000 distinct CDR3 sequences in the sample; around 40% occur only once, and approximately 15% lies in the top ten. V trimming: 6 bases; J trimming: 6 bases; junction bases outside the gene matches: 9. The germline gives CDR1 SGDLS, CDR2 YYNGEE. The CDR3 runs 14 residues. This chain uses TRBV9 with TRBJ1-2; TRBD1 matches 9 bases. The specimen was PBMCs, collected before or after stereotactic body radiation therapy (not recorded which). The TCR was taken from a donor aged 50 or older with non-small cell lung cancer. CDR3 loop: CASNRDRAWDGYTF. The CDR3 DNA reads as TGTGCCAGCAACCGGGACAGGGCTTGGGATGGCTACACCTTC. Variable domain in full (rest from reference TRBV9 and TRBJ1-2): DSGVTQTPKHLITATGQRVTLRCSPRSGDLSVYWYQQSLDQGLQFLIQYYNGEERAKGNILERFSAQQFPDLHSELNLSSLELGDSALYFCASNRDRAWDGYTFGSGTRLTVV.